This entry lists 24 T cell receptor beta chains sequenced from one sample in a study of blood T cell repertoires in COVID-19. The method was immunoSEQ multiplex PCR; TCRdb's version includes in-frame clones alone and lacks a portion of them. The sample contains a few hundred thousand clones, around nine tenths of which appear only once. The sequencing input was PBMCs or T cells enriched from blood (not recorded which). The receptor source for this set is a woman aged 30 to 39 who had been exposed to COVID-19.

This clone was found once. The same CDR3 also results from other DNA sequences found in this sample. The chain recombines TRBV2 with TRBJ1-2, with 7 bases matching TRBD1. J was trimmed by 6 bases and V by 4 bases; bases with no gene match: 2. In germline, CDR1 is SNHLY, CDR2 FYNNEI. This CDR3 is 12 amino acids long. CDR3 DNA sequence: TGTGCCAGCAGTGGGCAGGGGGATGGCTACACCTTC. It yields the protein CASSGQGDGYTF.

The chain is built from TRBV7-9 and TRBJ1-2; D is unclear. The germline gives CDR1 SEHNR, CDR2 FQNEAQ (reference sequence). The CDR3 has 15 residues. V lost 1 base and J lost 3, with 12 bases in between. This CDR3 is CASSLEVIEDYGYTF. The CDR3 DNA follows: TGTGCCAGCAGCTTAGAGGTCATTGAGGACTATGGCTACACCTTC.

The gene calls are TRBV11-2 and TRBJ2-6, with 8 nucleotides matching TRBD2. Germline CDR1 is SGHAT and CDR2 is FQNNGV. CDR3 length equals 18 residues. V lost 0 bases and J lost 0; bases outside the gene matches: 4. The CDR3 reads CASSLEPAGDSGANVLTF. In DNA form, the CDR3 reads TGTGCCAGCAGCTTAGAGCCAGCGGGGGACTCTGGGGCCAACGTCCTGACTTTC.

This clone occurred once. This chain uses TRBV19 with TRBJ1-2; 7 nucleotides line up with TRBD1. The CDR3 spans 14 residues. Germline trimming cut 6 bases from V and 2 bases from J; bases unmatched to any gene: 6. The germline gives CDR1 LNHDA, CDR2 SQIVND (reference sequence). CDR3 sequence (DNA): TGTGCCAGTAGGATCACAGGGGCGAACTATGGCTACACCTTC. Translating it yields CASRITGANYGYTF.

V gene TRBV6-4 combines with J gene TRBJ1-2; D might be TRBD1 (6 bases). Germline V CDR1 and CDR2: MRHNA, SNTAGT. This CDR3 is built from 13 residues. V lost 0 bases, J lost 7 bases, and 9 bases lay in between. The CDR3 sequence: CASSDSRGGGYTF. The CDR3 DNA follows: TGTGCCAGCAGTGACTCGAGGGGGGGTGGCTACACCTTC.

The chain joins TRBV19 to TRBJ1-1; TRBD1 might be the D (6 bases). V was pared by 1 base and J by 4 bases, with 19 bases between. Per germline, CDR1 LNHDA and CDR2 SQIVND (reference sequence). This CDR3 has 17 amino acids. The chain's CDR3 is CASSIGTGGGAPTEAFF. The CDR3 bases are TGTGCCAGTAGTATAGGTACAGGTGGGGGCGCACCCACTGAAGCTTTCTTT. The entire variable domain, with the rest obtained from reference TRBV19 and TRBJ1-1, is as follows: DGGITQSPKYLFRKEGQNVTLSCEQNLNHDAMYWYRQDPGQGLRLIYYSQIVNDFQKGDIAEGYSVSREKKESFPLTVTSAQKNPTAFYLCASSIGTGGGAPTEAFFGQGTRLTVV.

The CDR3, as DNA: TGTGCCAGCAGTAGACAGGTGCCAGAGACCCAGTACTTC. Translating it yields CASSRQVPETQYF. The V and J genes are TRBV12-3 or TRBV12-4 and TRBJ2-5; D might be TRBD1 (6 bases). This CDR3 spans 13 amino acids. Trimming removed 5 bases at V and 4 bases at J, with 11 bases between.

The chain carries TRBV19 and TRBJ1-1, with TRBD1 matching over 9 bases. In germline, CDR1 is LNHDA, CDR2 SQIVND (reference sequence). The V segment lost 6 bases and the J segment 0 bases; nucleotides outside the gene matches: 11. The CDR3 runs 17 residues. The CDR3 DNA sequence: TGTGCCAGTAGACGGACAGGGGCTCGTGGGTTGAACACTGAAGCTTTCTTT. Its translation is CASRRTGARGLNTEAFF.

The chain employs TRBV27 and TRBJ1-1; the D is unclear. The CDR3 extends over 14 amino acids. Germline assignment: CDR1 MNHEY and CDR2 SMNVEV (reference sequence). Trimming stripped 8 bases from V and 0 bases from J, with 13 bases between. The CDR3 spells CASQRELLNTEAFF. As DNA, the CDR3 is TGTGCCAGCCAAAGAGAGCTTTTGAACACTGAAGCTTTCTTT.

The chain employs TRBV13 and TRBJ1-2; D uncertain. Germline loops: CDR1 PRHDT, CDR2 FYEKMQ (reference sequence). The CDR3 length is 14 residues. V was trimmed by 8 bases and J by 2 bases, leaving 15 bases between them. In DNA, the CDR3 is TGTGCCAGCGCCCCCCCGGGGAGAAACTATGGCTACACCTTC. Its protein is CASAPPGRNYGYTF. The variable domain in full, with the rest retrieved from reference TRBV13 and TRBJ1-2, is AAGVIQSPRHLIKEKRETATLKCYPIPRHDTVYWYQQGPGQDPQFLISFYEKMQSDKGSIPDRFSAQQFSDYHSELNMSSLELGDSALYFCASAPPGRNYGYTFGSGTRLTVV.

This clone was observed a few times. This chain joins TRBV6-5 and TRBJ2-2; 7 positions match TRBD1. The CDR3 contains 15 residues. V was pared by 6 bases and J by 0 bases, with 4 bases of the junction left unmatched. Per the germline V gene, CDR1 is MNHEY and CDR2 is SVGAGI. The CDR3 loop reads CASRTGSANTGELFF. Here the CDR3 DNA reads TGTGCCAGCAGGACAGGGTCCGCGAACACCGGGGAGCTGTTTTTT.

This chain uses TRBV4-1 with TRBJ1-4, with D unresolved. The V gene's germline CDR1 is MGHRA and CDR2 YSYEKL. The length of the CDR3 is 16 residues. V lost 3 bases and J lost 0, with 11 bases in between. In DNA, the CDR3 is TGCGCCAGCAGCCAGCAGTTCCCTTCAACTAATGAAAAACTGTTTTTT. Amino acid sequence: CASSQQFPSTNEKLFF.

The rearrangement uses TRBV7-2 and TRBJ1-4; 9 bases align to TRBD1. CDR3 length equals 16 residues. The germline gives CDR1 SGHTA, CDR2 FQGNSA. The V gene end was trimmed by 1 base and the J gene end by 5 bases; junction bases not matched to a gene: 5. The CDR3 nucleotides are TGTGCCAGCAGCTTAGGGGGGGGGACAGGGAATGAAAAACTGTTTTTT. It yields the protein CASSLGGGTGNEKLFF.

This clone was detected only a few times. This chain connects TRBV27 to TRBJ1-6; TRBD1 matches at 9 bases. CDR3 length equals 15 residues. Germline-derived CDR1 and CDR2 are MNHEY and SMNVEV (reference sequence). The ends lost 5 bases at V and 7 bases at J; junction bases unmatched: 6. Here the CDR3 DNA reads TGTGCCAGCAGTCGGACAGGGGTAGGGAATTCACCCCTCCACTTT. Translation: CASSRTGVGNSPLHF.

This rearrangement joins TRBV6-5 to TRBJ1-2; D is undetermined. Germline V gene lookup returns CDR1 MNHEY and CDR2 SVGAGI. The V end was cut by 0 bases, the J end by 2 bases, with 10 bases between. The CDR3 runs 15 residues. CDR3 sequence: CASSYSVRENYGYTF. The CDR3 region has the DNA TGTGCCAGCAGTTACTCGGTTCGGGAGAACTATGGCTACACCTTC.

This clone was counted only a few times. The chain employs TRBV19 and TRBJ1-3; TRBD1 aligns across 8 bases. J lost 0 bases, V lost 8 bases, and 9 bases had no gene match. The CDR3 length is 16 residues. Germline-derived CDR1 and CDR2 are LNHDA and SQIVND (reference sequence). In DNA form, the CDR3 reads TGTGCCAGTTCCACAGGGGGGTTCTACTCTGGAAACACCATATATTTT. It yields the protein CASSTGGFYSGNTIYF.

This clone showed up just once. The V call is TRBV13, the J call TRBJ1-3; D is ambiguous. Trimming shortened V by 0 bases and J by 4 bases, and 10 bases separated the two germline ends. The germline CDR1 and CDR2 sequences are PRHDT and FYEKMQ (reference sequence). The CDR3 spans 15 residues. The CDR3, as DNA: TGTGCCAGCAGCTTAGGCCCGCGAACGGGAAACACCATATATTTT. Translating it yields CASSLGPRTGNTIYF.

The chain is built from TRBV19 and TRBJ2-1; D not resolved. Deletions cut 6 bases from V and 3 bases from J, with 18 bases between. The germline V gene encodes CDR1 LNHDA and CDR2 SQIVND (reference sequence). The CDR3 has 16 residues. The CDR3 reads CASSTSAGPNYNEQFF. The DNA of the CDR3 is TGTGCCAGTAGCACAAGTGCAGGCCCAAACTACAATGAGCAGTTCTTC.

This chain connects TRBV3-1 (or the pseudogene TRBV3-2) to TRBJ1-5; D is possibly TRBD1 (5 bases). The CDR3 length is 13 residues. V dropped 4 bases and J dropped 5 bases, with 9 bases sitting between them. The V gene's germline CDR1 is LGHDT and CDR2 YNNKEL (reference sequence). Here the CDR3 DNA reads TGTGCCAGCAGCCGACAGACCGATCAGCCCCAGCATTTT. Its protein product is CASSRQTDQPQHF.

The V gene is TRBV27, the J gene TRBJ2-7; 12 bases align to TRBD2. The CDR3 spans 20 residues. Germline-derived CDR1 and CDR2 are MNHEY and SMNVEV (reference sequence). Trimming cost V 3 bases and J 0 bases; bases outside gene matches: 15. DNA for the CDR3: TGTGCCAGCAGTTTGTCCCCCCTAACAACTAGCGGGGGGCCCTCCTACGAGCAGTACTTC. It codes for CASSLSPLTTSGGPSYEQYF.

CDR3 nucleotide sequence: TGTGCCAGCAGCTTAGTCTCCCATTCAGGTGGCACAGATACGCAGTATTTT. The encoded protein is CASSLVSHSGGTDTQYF. The rearrangement uses TRBV7-9 and TRBJ2-3; D call uncertain. This CDR3 spans 17 amino acids. Germline lookup yields CDR1 SEHNR and CDR2 FQNEAQ (reference sequence). The germline V and J ends were trimmed by 1 base and 1 base, with 15 bases remaining between them. The full variable domain, in which reference TRBV7-9 and TRBJ2-3 provide the parts outside the CDR3, is DTGVSQNPRHKITKRGQNVTFRCDPISEHNRLYWYRQTLGQGPEFLTYFQNEAQLEKSRLLSDRFSAERPKGSFSTLEIQRTEQGDSAMYLCASSLVSHSGGTDTQYFGPGTRLTVL.

The chain is built from TRBV6-1 and TRBJ2-5, with 8 positions matching TRBD2. J was trimmed by 7 bases and V by 0 bases; bases with no gene match: 4. The CDR3 totals 14 residues. Looked up from germline, CDR1 is MNHNS and CDR2 is SASEGT. CDR3: CASSEASGDVTQYF. The CDR3 DNA follows: TGTGCCAGCAGTGAAGCTAGCGGGGATGTGACCCAGTACTTC.

This clone was recorded many times. The rearrangement joins TRBV5-1 to TRBJ2-7; D remains unclear. CDR3 length equals 14 residues. V was cut by 2 bases and J by 7 bases, with 16 bases left in between. Germline loops: CDR1 SGHRS, CDR2 YFSETQ. For the CDR3, the DNA is TGCGCCAGCAGCTTAACAGAACCCTCTTGGGAGCAGTACTTC. Translating it yields CASSLTEPSWEQYF.

Here the CDR3 DNA reads TGTGCCAGCAGGAGGGACATCAACTATGGCTACACCTTC. Its translation is CASRRDINYGYTF. The chain recombines TRBV6-5 with TRBJ1-2; D may be TRBD1 (6 bases). Trimming pared 6 bases from V and 2 bases from J, leaving 10 bases between. Germline CDR1 and CDR2: MNHEY and SVGAGI. The CDR3 length is 13 residues.